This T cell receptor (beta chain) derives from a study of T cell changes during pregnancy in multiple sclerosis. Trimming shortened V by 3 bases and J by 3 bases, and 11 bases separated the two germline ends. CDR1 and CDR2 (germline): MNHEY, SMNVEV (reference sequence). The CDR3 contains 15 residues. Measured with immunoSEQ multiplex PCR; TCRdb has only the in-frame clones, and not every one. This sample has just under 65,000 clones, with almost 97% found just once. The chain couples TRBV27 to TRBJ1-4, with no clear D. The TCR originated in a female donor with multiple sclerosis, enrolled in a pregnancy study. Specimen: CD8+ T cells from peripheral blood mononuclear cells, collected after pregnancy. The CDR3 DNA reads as TGTGCCAGCAGTTTCGGACTCTCCCCTAATGAAAAACTGTTTTTT. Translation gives CASSFGLSPNEKLFF.